What follows are 6 T cell receptor beta chains derived from one specimen sequenced in a study of T cell responses to AZD1222 COVID-19 vaccine. Data came from immunoSEQ multiplex PCR; TCRdb stores just in-frame clones and leaves some out. The table lists roughly 45,000 clones, about 74% of them singletons. Sequencing was performed on peripheral blood, taken on day 0 of AZD1222 vaccination. Source of these receptors: an adult in good health.

V gene TRBV25-1 combines with J gene TRBJ1-2; the D gene is possibly TRBD1 (5 bases). CDR1 is MGHDK and CDR2 is SYGVNS in the germline V gene. The CDR3 extends over 14 amino acids. V shed 1 base and J shed 4 bases, with 10 bases lying between them. The CDR3 DNA sequence: TGTGCCAGCAGTGAATCAGGGAATGCCTATGGCTACACCTTC. Encoded protein: CASSESGNAYGYTF.

The J gene is TRBJ1-4, the V gene TRBV29-1; D may be TRBD1 (6 bases). CDR3 length: 16 residues. Germline CDR1 SQVTM, CDR2 ANQGSEA. The V end was cut by 7 bases, the J end by 8 bases, with 26 bases between. CDR3 nucleotide sequence: TGCAGCGCCTTAGGGGGGCAGTCGACAGTTTGGGAAAAACTGTTTTTT. This codes for CSALGGQSTVWEKLFF.

In this sample, this clone turned up once. V gene TRBV7-9 combines with J gene TRBJ1-1, with a weak D call TRBD1 (5 bases). The CDR3 spans 11 residues. Germline CDR1 and CDR2: SEHNR and FQNEAQ (reference sequence). Trimming removed 3 bases at V and 11 bases at J, with 10 bases between. The CDR3 protein is CASSFSGRAFF. The DNA for the CDR3 is TGTGCCAGCAGCTTCTCAGGGAGGGCTTTCTTT.

In its sample, this clone was seen a few times. The CDR3 loop is CASSQLDRGSDGYTF. For the CDR3, the DNA is TGTGCCAGCAGCCAATTGGACCGGGGATCTGATGGCTACACCTTC. The V call is TRBV14, the J call TRBJ1-2; D is unclear. The CDR3 consists of 15 residues. V was clipped by 2 bases and J by 6 bases, with 16 bases between them. Germline V lookup: CDR1 SGHDN, CDR2 FVKESK.

This clone has just one count. V is TRBV6-6 and J is TRBJ1-1; D may be TRBD1 (6 bases). Germline CDR1 reads MNHNY; CDR2 reads SVGAGI (reference sequence). The CDR3 runs 13 residues. Deletions cut 4 bases from V and 4 bases from J, with 10 bases between. The CDR3 region is CASSSEGGTEAFF. CDR3 sequence (DNA): TGTGCCAGCAGTTCTGAGGGGGGCACTGAAGCTTTCTTT.

The V and J genes are TRBV4-1 and TRBJ2-1; D possibly corresponds to TRBD1 (5 bases). V dropped 1 base and J dropped 8 bases, with 15 bases sitting between them. This CDR3 spans 15 amino acids. Per germline, CDR1 MGHRA and CDR2 YSYEKL. In nucleotides, the CDR3 is TGCGCCAGCAGCCAAGCCCCCAGGGTAGGGGATGAGCAGTTCTTC. Translated, it gives CASSQAPRVGDEQFF.